The present TCR beta chain was sequenced within a study of T-cell reconstitution after alpha-beta-depleted transplantation in children listed by TCRdb under 2016. Study-wide context: Using TCR repertoire profiling, the study quantitatively followed how T-cell immune reconstitution unfolded in children after TCRalphabeta/CD19-depleted allogeneic hematopoietic cell transplantation.

Library creation used PCR. TCRdb shows the sequencer as Illumina HiSeq 2500. To normalize quantification of the TCRbeta repertoire, the TCR libraries were built with molecular barcoding that relied on unique molecular identifiers. TCRdb reworked the public reads: Q25 trimming with fastp, MiXCR clone assembly, productive beta chains retained. Each entry merges the rows of one CDR3 protein and shows their most common DNA and genes. This sample comprises roughly 500,000 distinct CDR3 sequences, approximately 10% of them detected only once. The ten largest clones add up to about 2% of the sample. Concerning this clonotype: Its cognate antigen has yet to be identified. This may stem from a read error, because a much larger clone lies one nucleotide away.

The CDR3 runs 16 residues from the cysteine to the phenylalanine. The sequence is cut down to CDR3 DNA, 48 bases in frame from base 1. The germline V gene sets CDR1 to SGHVS and CDR2 to FNYEAQ. The paper as a whole reports these results and caveats: In some patients, the high TCRbeta diversity seen at day 60 was put down to recipient T cells and intrathymic progenitors that had survived conditioning. About two months after transplant, the apparently early recovery of alphabetaT-cell counts reportedly depended on just several hundred clones that had expanded rapidly and came from non-depleted graft cells. Hyperexpanded clone frequencies declined over subsequent months; after one year, T-cell counts and TCRbeta diversity were mostly attributed to newly produced T cells.

What this sample's treatment or condition label stands for: allogeneic hematopoietic cell transplantation with graft depleted of TCRalphabeta T cells and CD19 B cells. The transplant recipients were children given TCRalphabeta/CD19-depleted allogeneic hematopoietic cell grafts. This clonotype was obtained from a child younger than 10 with inherited bone marrow failure, due to receive a stem cell transplant. The V and J segments used are TRBV7-6 and TRBJ2-5; no D gene can be assigned with confidence. The input for sequencing was PBMCs, taken before TCRalphabeta/CD19-depleted stem cell transplant. The CDR3 reads as follows: CACSPRFQQIQETQYF. Read as DNA, the sequence is TGTGCCTGCAGCCCTAGATTTCAACAAATTCAAGAGACCCAGTACTTC.